This T cell receptor (beta chain) was profiled in a study of a mutant IDH1 vaccine in newly diagnosed glioma (dated by TCRdb to the early 2020s). Concerning the study at large: Eight vaccinations were administered to patients in weeks 1, 3, 5, 7, 11, 15, 19 and 23, corresponding to visits V03 through V10. Six visits were used for peripheral blood collection: V03 (baseline), V05, V07, V10, V12 and V13. Before enrollment, patients had received standard therapy of radiotherapy alone, temozolomide alone, or radiochemotherapy with temozolomide; most received the combination. Longitudinal TCRB deep sequencing was done for 25 treated patients, wherever samples were available for exploratory analyses. Vaccination was initiated 4-6 weeks after radiotherapy alone, or concurrently with temozolomide cycles in the chemotherapy-containing groups. Of the approximately 35 treated patients, about 62% were male and roughly 38% were female, and a mean age of about 37 years was recorded. Overall results and qualifications from the work: Selection of PBMC samples for TCRB deep sequencing was based on availability. Changes in the top peripheral T cell clonotypes picked up by TCRB sequencing did not appear to be linked to pseudoprogression. It was noted by the authors that analyses of patient blood samples could not be reproduced owing to sample limitations. Immune responses induced by the vaccine were seen in around 94% of patients across multiple MHC alleles.

To note about this clone: Its binding antigen is unknown. No quality values exist for individual bases; no much larger clone is one base distant.

In the paper's terms, the time point label means: week 5, during vaccination. Each vaccine dose, consisting of 300 ug of a 20-mer mutant IDH1 peptide in Montanide, was administered subcutaneously with topical imiquimod. Newly diagnosed WHO grade 3 or 4 IDH1-mutant astrocytomas showing loss of nuclear ATRX were present in the donors. The samples were drawn from NOA16, a multicentre, single-arm, open-label phase I trial in Germany that tested a mutant IDH1 peptide vaccine in humans for the first time. Genomic DNA for TCRB sequencing was extracted from EDTA blood using the DNeasy Blood and Tissue Kit. Library generation was performed with the immunoSEQ multiplex PCR assay. Following the manufacturer's protocol, the hsTCRB Kit was used to amplify rearranged TCR beta chain sequences. Sequencing of TCRB libraries was carried out on an Illumina MiSeq. The paper's processing steps were these. The kit vendor's proprietary platform handled demultiplexing, trimming and gene mapping. TCRdb provides this immuneACCESS table in a form limited to in-frame rearrangements. Some clones are lacking; in checked studies, under half of them reflect an unresolved V gene, and why the rest are absent is not known. V and J calls and clone size are those listed in that table; D and trimming were worked out from the DNA. The sample records over 55,000 clones, 70% to 90% of which are singletons. Of the sample, approximately 4.2% falls within the top ten clones.

The V end loses 4 bases and the J end loses 5 bases, and a stretch of 17 bases separates them. As encoded in the germline V gene (reference sequence), CDR1 is GTSNPN while CDR2 is SVGIG. The CDR3 goes from the cysteine to the phenylalanine over 14 residues. Solely the CDR3 DNA is kept, with 42 bases framed from the first base. The clonotype comes from a woman between 35 and 50 years old with glioma. The receptor chain draws on TRBV30 and TRBJ1-2; the best D guess is TRBD1, with 5 bases matching. Material: PBMCs, obtained from a glioma patient whose treatment included an IDH1 peptide vaccine. The CDR3 protein: CAWNGRGDLYGYTF. In nucleotide form, the sequence is TGTGCCTGGAACGGACGGGGGGACCTATATGGCTACACCTTC. The full variable domain, with segments outside the CDR3 supplied by the reference TRBV30 and TRBJ1-2 proteins, appears as SQTIHQWPATLVQPVGSPLSLECTVEGTSNPNLYWYRQAAGRGLQLLFYSVGIGQISSEVPQNLSASRPQDRQFILSSKKLLLSDSGFYLCAWNGRGDLYGYTFGSGTRLTVV.